The sequence of this TCR beta chain was determined in a study of PD-1 blockade in classical Hodgkin lymphoma. Overall study results and limits: Patients starting nivolumab under 1 year after ASCT were excluded. Compared with healthy donors, newly diagnosed patients reportedly showed lower baseline TCR diversity. The study found that TCR diversity rose significantly by C4D1 in CD4+ but not CD8+ cells.

Concerning this clone: What it recognizes is unknown.

All trial patients relapsed after autologous stem cell transplantation. Magnetic negative selection isolated CD8+ T cells from thawed PBMCs. Germline V gene data show CDR1 as SGHVS and CDR2 as FQNEAQ. Trimming removed 2 bases at V and 3 bases at J, with 10 bases between. This CDR3 has 14 residues. Sequenced by immunoSEQ multiplex PCR; TCRdb stores in-frame clones only, minus some. The sample lists roughly 28,000 clones, around 88% occurring once. This chain joins TRBV7-8 and TRBJ1-1; no firm D call. This TCR was recovered from a human donor with classical Hodgkin lymphoma. Sequenced here: CD8+ T cells from blood, sampled at baseline. For the CDR3, the DNA is TGTGCCAGCAGCTTAAGCCTAGGACACACTGAAGCTTTCTTT. Translated, it gives CASSLSLGHTEAFF.